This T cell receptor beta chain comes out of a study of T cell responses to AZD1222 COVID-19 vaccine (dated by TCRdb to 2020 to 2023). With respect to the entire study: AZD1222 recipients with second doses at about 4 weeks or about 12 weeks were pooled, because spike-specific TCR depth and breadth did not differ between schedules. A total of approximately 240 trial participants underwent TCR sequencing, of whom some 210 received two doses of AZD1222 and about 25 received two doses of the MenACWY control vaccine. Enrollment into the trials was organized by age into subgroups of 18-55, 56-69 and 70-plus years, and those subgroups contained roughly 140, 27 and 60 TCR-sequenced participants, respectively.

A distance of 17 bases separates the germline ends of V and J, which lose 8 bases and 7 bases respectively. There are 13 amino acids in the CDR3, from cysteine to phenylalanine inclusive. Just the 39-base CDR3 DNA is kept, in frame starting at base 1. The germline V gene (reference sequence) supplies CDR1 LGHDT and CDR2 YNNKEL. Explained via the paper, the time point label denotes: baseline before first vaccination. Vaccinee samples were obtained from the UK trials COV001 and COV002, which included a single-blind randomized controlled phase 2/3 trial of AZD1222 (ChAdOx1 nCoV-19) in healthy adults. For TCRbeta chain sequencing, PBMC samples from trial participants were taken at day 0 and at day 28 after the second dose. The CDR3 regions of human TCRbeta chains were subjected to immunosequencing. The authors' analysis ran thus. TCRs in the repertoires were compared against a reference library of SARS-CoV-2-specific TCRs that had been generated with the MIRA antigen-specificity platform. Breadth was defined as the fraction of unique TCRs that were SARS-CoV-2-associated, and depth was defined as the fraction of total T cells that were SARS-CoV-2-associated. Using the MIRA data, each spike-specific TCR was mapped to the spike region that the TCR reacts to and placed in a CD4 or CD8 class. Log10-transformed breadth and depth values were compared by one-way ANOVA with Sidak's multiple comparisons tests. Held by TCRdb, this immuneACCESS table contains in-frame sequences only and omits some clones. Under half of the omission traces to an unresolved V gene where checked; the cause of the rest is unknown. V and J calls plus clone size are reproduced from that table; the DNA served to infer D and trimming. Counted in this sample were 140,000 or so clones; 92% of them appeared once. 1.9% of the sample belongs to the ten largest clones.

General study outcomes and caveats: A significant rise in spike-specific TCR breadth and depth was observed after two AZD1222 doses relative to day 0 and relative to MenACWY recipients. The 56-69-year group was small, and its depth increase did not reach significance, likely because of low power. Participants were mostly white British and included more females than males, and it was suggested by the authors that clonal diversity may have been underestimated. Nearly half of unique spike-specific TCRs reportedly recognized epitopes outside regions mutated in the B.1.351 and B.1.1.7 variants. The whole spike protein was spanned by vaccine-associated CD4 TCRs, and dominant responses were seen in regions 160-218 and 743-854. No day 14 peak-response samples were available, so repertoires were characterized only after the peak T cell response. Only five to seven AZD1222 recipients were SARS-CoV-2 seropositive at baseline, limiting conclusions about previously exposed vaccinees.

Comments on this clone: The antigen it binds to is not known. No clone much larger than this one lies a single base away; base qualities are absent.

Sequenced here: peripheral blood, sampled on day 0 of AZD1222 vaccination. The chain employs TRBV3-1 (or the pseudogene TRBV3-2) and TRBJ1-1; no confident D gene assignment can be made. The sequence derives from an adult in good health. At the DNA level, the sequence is TGTGCCAGCCGTCCCTCCGGGCGCTTTGAAGCTTTCTTT. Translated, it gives CASRPSGRFEAFF.